This paragraph reports one T cell receptor beta chain. Its antigen is not known. The CDR3 has 16 amino acids. Germline assignment: CDR1 WSHSY and CDR2 SAAADI. These data belong to a study of graft-versus-host responses after intestinal transplantation. Findings and limits, study-wide: Allografts of one patient group, those with graft-donor T cell macrochimerism, had high graft-versus-host to host-versus-graft clonal ratios.

The protocol was immunoSEQ multiplex PCR, while the TCRdb copy is restricted to in-frame clones and leaves out a portion. Of 150,000 or so clones listed, around 90% are singletons. The V and J genes are TRBV10-2 and TRBJ2-5; 9 bases fit TRBD1. The last part of the DNA fits TRBJ2-7 better; the J call may be wrong. This TCR derives from a human donor who received an intestinal transplant. Sequences were derived from unstimulated CD4+ T cells sorted from spleen or lymph node cells, sampled before intestinal transplant. CDR3 protein: CASSESGWDRDYEQYF. The DNA of the CDR3 is TGCGCCAGCAGTGAGTCTGGGTGGGACAGGGACTACGAGCAGTACTTC.